Sequencing of this TCR beta chain was carried out in a study of blood T cell repertoires in COVID-19. TCRdb's copy holds only in-frame clones and misses some; the assay was immunoSEQ multiplex PCR. This sample has around 700,000 clones, with 80% to 90% found just once. V was shortened by 4 bases and J by 2 bases, with 6 bases between the two germline ends. Germline assignment: CDR1 WSHSY and CDR2 SAAADI. The CDR3 runs to 12 residues. The source of this sequence is a young woman with acute or convalescent COVID-19. Sequenced sample: peripheral blood. The chain links TRBV10-2 to TRBJ2-7; D remains ambiguous. As DNA, the CDR3 is TGCGCCAGCAGTGGGTACACCTACGAGCAGTACTTC. Amino acids: CASSGYTYEQYF.